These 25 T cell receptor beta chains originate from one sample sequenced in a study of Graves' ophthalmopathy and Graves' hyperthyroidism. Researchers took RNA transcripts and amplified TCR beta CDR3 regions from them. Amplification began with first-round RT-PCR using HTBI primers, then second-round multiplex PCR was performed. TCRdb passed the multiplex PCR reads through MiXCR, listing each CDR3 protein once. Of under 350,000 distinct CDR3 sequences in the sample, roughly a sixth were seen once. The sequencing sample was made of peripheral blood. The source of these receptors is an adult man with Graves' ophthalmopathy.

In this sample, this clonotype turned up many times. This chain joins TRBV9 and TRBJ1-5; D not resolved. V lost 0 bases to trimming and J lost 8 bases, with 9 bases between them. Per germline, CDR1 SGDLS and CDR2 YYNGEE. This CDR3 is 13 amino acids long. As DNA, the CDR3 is TGTGCCAGCAGCGTAGGGGTTTTCGAGCCCCAGCATTTT. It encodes CASSVGVFEPQHF.

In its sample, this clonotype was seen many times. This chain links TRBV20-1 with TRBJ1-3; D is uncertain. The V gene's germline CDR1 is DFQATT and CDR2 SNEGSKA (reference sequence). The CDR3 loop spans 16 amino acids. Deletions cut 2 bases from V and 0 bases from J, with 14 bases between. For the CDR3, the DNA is TGCAGTGCTAGATCTGATTCCCGGAACTCTGGAAACACCATATATTTT. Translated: CSARSDSRNSGNTIYF.

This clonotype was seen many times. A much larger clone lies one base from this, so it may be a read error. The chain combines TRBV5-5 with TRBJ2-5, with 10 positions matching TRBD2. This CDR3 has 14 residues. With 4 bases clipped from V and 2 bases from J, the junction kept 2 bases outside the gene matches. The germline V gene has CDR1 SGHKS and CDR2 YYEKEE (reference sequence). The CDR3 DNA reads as TGTGCCAGCAGCCAGACTAGCGGGCAAGAGACCCAGTACTTC. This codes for CASSQTSGQETQYF.

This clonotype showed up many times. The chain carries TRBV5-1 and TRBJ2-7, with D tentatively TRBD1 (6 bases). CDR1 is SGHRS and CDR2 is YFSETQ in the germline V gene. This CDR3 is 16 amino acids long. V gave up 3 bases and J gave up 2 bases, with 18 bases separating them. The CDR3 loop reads CASSSGQLVRTYEQYF. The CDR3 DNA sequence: TGCGCCAGCAGCTCGGGACAACTGGTAAGAACCTACGAGCAGTACTTC.

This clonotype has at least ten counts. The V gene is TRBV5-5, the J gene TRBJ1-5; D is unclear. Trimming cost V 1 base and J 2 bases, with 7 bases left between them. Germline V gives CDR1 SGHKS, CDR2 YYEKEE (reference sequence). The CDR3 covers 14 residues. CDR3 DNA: TGTGCCAGCAGCTTGACTTTGGGCAATCAGCCCCAGCATTTT. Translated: CASSLTLGNQPQHF.

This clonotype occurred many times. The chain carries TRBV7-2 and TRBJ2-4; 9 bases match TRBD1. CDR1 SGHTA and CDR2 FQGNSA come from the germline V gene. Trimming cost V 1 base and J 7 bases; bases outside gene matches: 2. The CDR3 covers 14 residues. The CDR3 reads CASSLGGQGNIQYF. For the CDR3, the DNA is TGTGCCAGCAGCTTAGGAGGACAGGGGAACATTCAGTACTTC.

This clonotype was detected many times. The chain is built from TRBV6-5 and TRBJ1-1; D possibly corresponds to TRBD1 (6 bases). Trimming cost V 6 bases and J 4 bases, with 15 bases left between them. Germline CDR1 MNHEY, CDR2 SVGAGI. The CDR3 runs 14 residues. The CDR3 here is CASSRDRSITEAFF. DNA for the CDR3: TGTGCCAGCAGCAGAGACAGGAGTATCACTGAAGCTTTCTTT.

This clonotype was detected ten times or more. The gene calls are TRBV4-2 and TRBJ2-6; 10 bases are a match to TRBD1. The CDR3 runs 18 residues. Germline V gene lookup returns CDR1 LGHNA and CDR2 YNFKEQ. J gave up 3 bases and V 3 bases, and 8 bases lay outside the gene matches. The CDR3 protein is CASSHSGTGADGANVLTF. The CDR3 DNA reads TGTGCCAGCAGCCACTCCGGGACAGGGGCGGATGGGGCCAACGTCCTGACTTTC.

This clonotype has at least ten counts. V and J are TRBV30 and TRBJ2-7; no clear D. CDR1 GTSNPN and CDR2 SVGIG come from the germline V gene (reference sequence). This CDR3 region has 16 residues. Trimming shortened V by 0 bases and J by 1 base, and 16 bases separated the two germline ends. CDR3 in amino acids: CAWSVNGRGVSYEQYF. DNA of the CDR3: TGTGCCTGGAGTGTAAACGGGCGAGGAGTGTCCTACGAGCAGTACTTC.

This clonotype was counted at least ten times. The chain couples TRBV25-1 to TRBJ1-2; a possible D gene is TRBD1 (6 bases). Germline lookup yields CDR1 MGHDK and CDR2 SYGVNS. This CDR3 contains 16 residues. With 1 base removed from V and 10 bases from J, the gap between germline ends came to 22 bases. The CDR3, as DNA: TGTGCCAGCAGTGAATCTGGGGGGCGCCCAGAGATCCTCTACACCTTC. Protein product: CASSESGGRPEILYTF.

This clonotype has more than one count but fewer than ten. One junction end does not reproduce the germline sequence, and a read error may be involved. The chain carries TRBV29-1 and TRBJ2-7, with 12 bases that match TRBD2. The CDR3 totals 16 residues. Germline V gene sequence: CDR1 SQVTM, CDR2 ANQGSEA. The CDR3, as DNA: TGCAGCGTTCTGACTAGCGGGAGTCGCGGCTACTACGAGCGGTACTTC. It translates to CSVLTSGSRGYYERYF.

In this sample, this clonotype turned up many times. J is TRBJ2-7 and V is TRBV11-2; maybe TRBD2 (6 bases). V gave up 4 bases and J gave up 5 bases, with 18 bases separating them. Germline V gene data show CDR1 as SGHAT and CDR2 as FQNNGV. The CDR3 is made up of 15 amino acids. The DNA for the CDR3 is TGTGCCAGCAGCTGGGCGGTGGAGGGGAAGAACGAGCAGTACTTC. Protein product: CASSWAVEGKNEQYF.

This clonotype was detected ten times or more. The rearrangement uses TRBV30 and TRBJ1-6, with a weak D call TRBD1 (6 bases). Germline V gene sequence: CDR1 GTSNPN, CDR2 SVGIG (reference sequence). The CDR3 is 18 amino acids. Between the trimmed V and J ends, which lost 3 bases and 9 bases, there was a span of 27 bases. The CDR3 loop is CAWSRRQGTGSGPSPLHF. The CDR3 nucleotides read TGTGCCTGGAGCCGCCGGCAGGGGACGGGGTCGGGACCTTCACCCCTCCACTTT.

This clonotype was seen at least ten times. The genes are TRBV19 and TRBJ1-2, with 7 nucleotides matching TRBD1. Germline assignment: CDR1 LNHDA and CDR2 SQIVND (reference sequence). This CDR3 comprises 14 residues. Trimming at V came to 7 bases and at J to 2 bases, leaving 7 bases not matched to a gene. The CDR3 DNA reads TGTGCCAGTATCCCTACGGGACAGAACTATGGCTACACCTTC. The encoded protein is CASIPTGQNYGYTF.

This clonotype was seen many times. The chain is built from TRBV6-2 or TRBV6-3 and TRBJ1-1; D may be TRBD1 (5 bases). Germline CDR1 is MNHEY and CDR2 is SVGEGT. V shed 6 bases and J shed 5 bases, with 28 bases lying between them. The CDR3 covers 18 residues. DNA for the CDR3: TGTGCCAGCAGCCACCCGGGGAGGGGAATGTTTGGTACTACTGAAGCTTTCTTT. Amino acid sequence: CASSHPGRGMFGTTEAFF.

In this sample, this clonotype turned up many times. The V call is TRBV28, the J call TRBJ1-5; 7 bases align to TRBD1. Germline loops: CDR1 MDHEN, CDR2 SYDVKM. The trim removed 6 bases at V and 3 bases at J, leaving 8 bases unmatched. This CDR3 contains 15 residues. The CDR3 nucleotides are TGTGCCAGCAGCCCCGACAGGGCTGTCAATCAGCCCCAGCATTTT. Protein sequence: CASSPDRAVNQPQHF.

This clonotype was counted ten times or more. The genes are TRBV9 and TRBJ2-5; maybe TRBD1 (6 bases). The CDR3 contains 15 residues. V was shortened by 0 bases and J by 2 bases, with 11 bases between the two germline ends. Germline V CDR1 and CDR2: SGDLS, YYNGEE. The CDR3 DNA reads TGTGCCAGCAGCGTAGTAGGGGGTGCACAAGAGACCCAGTACTTC. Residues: CASSVVGGAQETQYF.

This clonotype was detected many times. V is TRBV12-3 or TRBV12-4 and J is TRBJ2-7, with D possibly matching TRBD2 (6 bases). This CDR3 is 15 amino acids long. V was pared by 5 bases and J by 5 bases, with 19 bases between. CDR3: CASSRVGREVDEQYF. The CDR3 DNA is TGTGCCAGCAGTCGCGTGGGCAGGGAGGTTGACGAGCAGTACTTC.

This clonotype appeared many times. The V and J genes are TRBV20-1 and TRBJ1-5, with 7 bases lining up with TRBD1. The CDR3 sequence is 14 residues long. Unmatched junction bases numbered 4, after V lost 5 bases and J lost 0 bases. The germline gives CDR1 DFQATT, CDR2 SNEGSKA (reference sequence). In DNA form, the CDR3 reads TGCAGTGCTGCACAGGGGCTTAGCAATCAGCCCCAGCATTTT. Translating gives CSAAQGLSNQPQHF.

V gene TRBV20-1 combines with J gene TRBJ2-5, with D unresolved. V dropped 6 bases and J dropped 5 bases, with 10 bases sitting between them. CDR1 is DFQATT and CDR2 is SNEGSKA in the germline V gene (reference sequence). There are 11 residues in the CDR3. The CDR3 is CSANLGETQYF. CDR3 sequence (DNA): TGCAGTGCGAATTTAGGGGAGACCCAGTACTTC.

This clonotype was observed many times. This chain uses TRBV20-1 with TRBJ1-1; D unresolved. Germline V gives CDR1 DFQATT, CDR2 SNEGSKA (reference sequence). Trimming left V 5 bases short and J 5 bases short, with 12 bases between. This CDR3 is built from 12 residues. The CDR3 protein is CSAALTVTEAFF. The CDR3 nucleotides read TGCAGTGCTGCACTGACCGTGACTGAAGCTTTCTTT.

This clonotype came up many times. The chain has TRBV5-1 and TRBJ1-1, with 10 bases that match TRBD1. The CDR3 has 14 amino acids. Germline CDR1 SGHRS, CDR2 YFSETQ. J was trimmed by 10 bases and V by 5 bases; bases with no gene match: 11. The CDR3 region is CASRLGQGPIRAFF. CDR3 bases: TGCGCCAGCAGACTGGGACAGGGGCCTATAAGAGCTTTCTTT.

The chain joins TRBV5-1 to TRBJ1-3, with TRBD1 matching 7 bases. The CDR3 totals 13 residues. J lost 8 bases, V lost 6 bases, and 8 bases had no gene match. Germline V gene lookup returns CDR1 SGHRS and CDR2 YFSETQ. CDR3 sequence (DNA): TGCGCCAGCAAACCGACAGGGAGCGACACCATATATTTT. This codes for CASKPTGSDTIYF.

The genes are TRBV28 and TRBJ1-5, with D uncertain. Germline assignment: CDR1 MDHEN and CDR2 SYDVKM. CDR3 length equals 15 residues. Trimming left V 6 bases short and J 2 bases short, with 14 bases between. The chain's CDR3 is CASRALLGGNQPQHF. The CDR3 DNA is TGTGCCAGCAGGGCCCTCTTGGGAGGCAATCAGCCCCAGCATTTT.

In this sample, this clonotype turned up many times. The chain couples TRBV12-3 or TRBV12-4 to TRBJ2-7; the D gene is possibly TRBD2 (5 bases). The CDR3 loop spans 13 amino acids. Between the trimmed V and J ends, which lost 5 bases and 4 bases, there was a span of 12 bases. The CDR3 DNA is TGTGCCAGCAGTGACCTAGCTTGGTACGAGCAGTACTTC. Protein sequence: CASSDLAWYEQYF.